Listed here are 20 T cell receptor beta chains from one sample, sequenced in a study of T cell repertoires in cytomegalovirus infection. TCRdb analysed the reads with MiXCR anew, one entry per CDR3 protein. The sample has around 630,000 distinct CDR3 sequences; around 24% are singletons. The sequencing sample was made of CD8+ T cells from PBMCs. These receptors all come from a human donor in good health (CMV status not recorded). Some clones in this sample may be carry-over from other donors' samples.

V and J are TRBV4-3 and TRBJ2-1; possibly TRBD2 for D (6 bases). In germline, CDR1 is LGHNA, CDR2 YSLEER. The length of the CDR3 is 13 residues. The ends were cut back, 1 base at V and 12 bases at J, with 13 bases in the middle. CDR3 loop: CASSQGRRGWQFF. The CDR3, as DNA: TGCGCCAGCAGCCAAGGTCGGAGGGGCTGGCAGTTCTTC.

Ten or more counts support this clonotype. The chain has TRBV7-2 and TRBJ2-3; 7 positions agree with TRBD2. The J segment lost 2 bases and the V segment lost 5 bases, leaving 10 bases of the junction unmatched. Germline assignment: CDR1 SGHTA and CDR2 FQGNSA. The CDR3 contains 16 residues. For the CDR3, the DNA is TGTGCCAGCAGCCTTCCCCGGGAGGAAAACACAGATACGCAGTATTTT. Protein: CASSLPREENTDTQYF.

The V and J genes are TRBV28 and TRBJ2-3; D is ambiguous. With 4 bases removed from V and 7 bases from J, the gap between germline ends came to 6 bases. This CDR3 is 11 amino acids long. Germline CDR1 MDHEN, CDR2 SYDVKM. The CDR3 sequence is CASSYRNTQYF. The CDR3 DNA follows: TGTGCCAGCAGTTACCGGAATACGCAGTATTTT.

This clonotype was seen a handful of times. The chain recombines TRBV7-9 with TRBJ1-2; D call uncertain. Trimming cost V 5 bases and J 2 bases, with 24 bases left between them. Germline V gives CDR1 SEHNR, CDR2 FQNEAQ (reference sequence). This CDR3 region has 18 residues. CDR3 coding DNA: TGTGCCAGCAGCCACCCTCTTAGTTCGGGAAGCCGGAACTATGGCTACACCTTC. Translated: CASSHPLSSGSRNYGYTF.

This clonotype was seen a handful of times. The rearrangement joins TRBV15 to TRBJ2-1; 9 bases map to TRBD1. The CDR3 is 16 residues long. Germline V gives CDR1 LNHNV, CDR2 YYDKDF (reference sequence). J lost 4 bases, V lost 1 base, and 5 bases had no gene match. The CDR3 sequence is CATSRAYGQGYNEQFF. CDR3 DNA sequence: TGTGCCACCAGCAGAGCATACGGACAGGGGTACAATGAGCAGTTCTTC. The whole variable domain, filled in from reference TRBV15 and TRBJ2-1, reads DAMVIQNPRYQVTQFGKPVTLSCSQTLNHNVMYWYQQKSSQAPKLLFHYYDKDFNNEADTPDNFQSRRPNTSFCFLDIRSPGLGDTAMYLCATSRAYGQGYNEQFFGPGTRLTVL.

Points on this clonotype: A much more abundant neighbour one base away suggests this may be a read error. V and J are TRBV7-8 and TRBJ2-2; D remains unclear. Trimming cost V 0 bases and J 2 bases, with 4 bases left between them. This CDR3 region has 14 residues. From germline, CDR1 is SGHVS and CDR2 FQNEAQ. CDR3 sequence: CASSLANNTGELFF. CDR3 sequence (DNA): TGTGCCAGCAGCTTAGCCAATAACACCGGGGAGCTGTTTTTT. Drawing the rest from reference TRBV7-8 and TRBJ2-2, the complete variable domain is GAGVSQSPRYKVAKRGQDVALRCDPISGHVSLFWYQQALGQGPEFLTYFQNEAQLDKSGLPSDRFFAERPEGSVSTLKIQRTQQEDSAVYLCASSLANNTGELFFGEGSRLTVL.

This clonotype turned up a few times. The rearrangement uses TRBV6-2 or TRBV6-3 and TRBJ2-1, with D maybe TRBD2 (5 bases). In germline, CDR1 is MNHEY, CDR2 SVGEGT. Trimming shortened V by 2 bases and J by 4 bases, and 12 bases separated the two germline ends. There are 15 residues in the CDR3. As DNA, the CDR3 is TGTGCCAGCAGTTACGGTGAGGCGGGTTACAATGAGCAGTTCTTC. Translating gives CASSYGEAGYNEQFF.

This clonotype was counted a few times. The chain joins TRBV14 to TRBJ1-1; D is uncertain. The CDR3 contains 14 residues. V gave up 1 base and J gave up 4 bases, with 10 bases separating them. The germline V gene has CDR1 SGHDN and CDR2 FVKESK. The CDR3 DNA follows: TGTGCCAGCAGCCAAGTTCATGCAGGCACTGAAGCTTTCTTT. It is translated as CASSQVHAGTEAFF.

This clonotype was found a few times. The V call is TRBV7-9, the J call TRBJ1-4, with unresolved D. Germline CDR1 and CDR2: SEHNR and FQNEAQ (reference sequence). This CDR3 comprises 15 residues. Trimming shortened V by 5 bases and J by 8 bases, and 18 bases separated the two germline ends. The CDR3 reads CASSAEAGYNEKLFF. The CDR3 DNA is TGTGCCAGCAGCGCGGAGGCTGGATATAACGAAAAACTGTTTTTT.

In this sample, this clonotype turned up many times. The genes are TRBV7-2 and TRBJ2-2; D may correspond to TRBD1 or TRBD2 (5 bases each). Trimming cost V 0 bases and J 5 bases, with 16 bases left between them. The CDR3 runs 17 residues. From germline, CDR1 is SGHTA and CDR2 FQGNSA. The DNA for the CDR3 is TGTGCCAGCAGCTTAGCTGTGGGGGAGACGAGAACCGGGGAGCTGTTTTTT. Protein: CASSLAVGETRTGELFF.

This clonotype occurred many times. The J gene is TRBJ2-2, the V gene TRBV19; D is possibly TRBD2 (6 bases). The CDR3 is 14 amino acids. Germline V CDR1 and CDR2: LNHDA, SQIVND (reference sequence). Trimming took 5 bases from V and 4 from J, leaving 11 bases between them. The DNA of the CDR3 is TGTGCCAGTAGTCTAGCGCTGGCCACCGGGGAGCTGTTTTTT. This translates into CASSLALATGELFF. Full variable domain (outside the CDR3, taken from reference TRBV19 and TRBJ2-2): DGGITQSPKYLFRKEGQNVTLSCEQNLNHDAMYWYRQDPGQGLRLIYYSQIVNDFQKGDIAEGYSVSREKKESFPLTVTSAQKNPTAFYLCASSLALATGELFFGEGSRLTVL.

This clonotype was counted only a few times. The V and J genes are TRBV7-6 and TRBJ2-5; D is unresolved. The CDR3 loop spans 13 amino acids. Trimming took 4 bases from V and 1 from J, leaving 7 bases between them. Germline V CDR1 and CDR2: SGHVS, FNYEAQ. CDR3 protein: CASSSFPQETQYF. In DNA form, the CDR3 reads TGTGCCAGCAGCTCGTTCCCCCAAGAGACCCAGTACTTC.

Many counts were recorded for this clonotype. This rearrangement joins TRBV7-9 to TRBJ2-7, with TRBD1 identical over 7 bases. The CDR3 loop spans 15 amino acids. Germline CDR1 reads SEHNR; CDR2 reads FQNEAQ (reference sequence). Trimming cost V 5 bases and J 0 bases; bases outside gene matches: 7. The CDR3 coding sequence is TGTGCCAGCAGCCCCACAGGGGCGAGCTCCTACGAGCAGTACTTC. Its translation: CASSPTGASSYEQYF.

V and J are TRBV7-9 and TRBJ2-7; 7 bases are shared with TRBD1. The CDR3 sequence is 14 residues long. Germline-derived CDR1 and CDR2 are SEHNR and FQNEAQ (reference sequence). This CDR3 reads CANSYPQQGSYLYV. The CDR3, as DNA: TGTGCCAACAGCTACCCCCAACAGGGGTCCTATTTATACGTC.

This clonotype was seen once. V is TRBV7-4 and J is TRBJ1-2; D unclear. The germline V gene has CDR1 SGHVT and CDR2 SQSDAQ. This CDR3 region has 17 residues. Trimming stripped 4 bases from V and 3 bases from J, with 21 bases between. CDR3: CASSSPVFGESDYGYTF. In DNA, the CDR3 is TGTGCCAGCAGCTCGCCCGTTTTCGGGGAGAGCGACTATGGCTACACCTTC.

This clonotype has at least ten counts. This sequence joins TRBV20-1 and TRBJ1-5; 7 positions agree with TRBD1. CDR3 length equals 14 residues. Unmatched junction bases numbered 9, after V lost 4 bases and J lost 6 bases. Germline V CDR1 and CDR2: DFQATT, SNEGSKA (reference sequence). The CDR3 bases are TGCAGTGCTAATTCAGGGGGGATCGGTCAGCCCCAGCATTTT. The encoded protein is CSANSGGIGQPQHF.

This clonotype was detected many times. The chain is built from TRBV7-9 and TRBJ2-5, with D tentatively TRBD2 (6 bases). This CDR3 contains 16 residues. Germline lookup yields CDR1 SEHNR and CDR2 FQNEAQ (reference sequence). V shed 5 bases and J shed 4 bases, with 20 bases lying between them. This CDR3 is CASSLPTAGLGETQYF. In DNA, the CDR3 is TGTGCCAGCAGCCTACCTACGGCGGGGCTGGGAGAGACCCAGTACTTC.

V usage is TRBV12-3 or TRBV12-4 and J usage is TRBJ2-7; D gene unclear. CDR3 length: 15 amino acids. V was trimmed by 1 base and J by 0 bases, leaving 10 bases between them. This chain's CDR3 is CASSLGAKSSYEQYF. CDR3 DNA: TGTGCCAGCAGTTTAGGGGCCAAGTCCTCCTACGAGCAGTACTTC.

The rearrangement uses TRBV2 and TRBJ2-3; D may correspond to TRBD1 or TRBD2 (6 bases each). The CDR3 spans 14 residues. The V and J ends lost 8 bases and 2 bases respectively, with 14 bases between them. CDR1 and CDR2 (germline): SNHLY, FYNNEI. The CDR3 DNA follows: TGTGCCAGCTTCCCCGGGGGCCTCACAGATACGCAGTATTTT. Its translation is CASFPGGLTDTQYF.

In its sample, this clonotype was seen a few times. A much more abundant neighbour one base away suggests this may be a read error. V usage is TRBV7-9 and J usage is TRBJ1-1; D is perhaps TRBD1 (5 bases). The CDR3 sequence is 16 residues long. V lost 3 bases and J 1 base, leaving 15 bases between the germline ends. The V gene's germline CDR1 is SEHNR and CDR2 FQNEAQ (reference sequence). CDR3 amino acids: CASSLLGTETNTEAFF. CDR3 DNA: TGTGCCAGCAGCTTGTTGGGGACGGAAACGAACACTGAAGCTTTCTTT.